The rows below give T cell receptor beta chains drawn from one sample of a study of cytomegalovirus exposure and HLA in healthy donors. Profiled with immunoSEQ multiplex PCR; TCRdb holds only in-frame clones, not every one. Of 65,000 to 100,000 clones in the sample, roughly 85% are singletons; the top ten hold roughly 5.5%. Material for sequencing was PBMCs. These receptors all stem from a female donor in good health and CMV-seronegative. Each CDR3 is given with its conserved first and last residue. Each record gives: CDR3 length, J gene, V gene, D gene, clone size, CDR3 DNA, CDR3 protein. A D gene is named only where the DNA matches it firmly. A clone size is listed for some rows: how often the clone was seen (once, few, many), or a class if it is expanded.

16 TRBJ2-7 TRBV1 - - TGCACCAGCAGCCATTCCGTGGCGGGTAGCTCCTACGAGCAGTACTTC CTSSHSVAGSSYEQYF
10 TRBJ1-2 TRBV29-1 - once TGCAGCGCCAGAAATGATGGCTACACCTTC CSARNDGYTF
13 TRBJ1-1 TRBV6-5 - - TGTGCCAGCACCCCGACAGCGAACACTGAAGCTTTCTTT CASTPTANTEAFF
12 TRBJ2-7 TRBV10-2 TRBD2 - TGCGCCAGCAGTTTAGCGGGAGGCGAGCAGTACTTC CASSLAGGEQYF
12 TRBJ2-1 TRBV18 - - TGTGCCAGCTCACCACTGAGGGATGAGCAGTTCTTC CASSPLRDEQFF
14 TRBJ1-3 TRBV7-8 - - TGTGCCAGCAGCCAGGGGCAGGGGATAAACACCATATATTTT CASSQGQGINTIYF
17 TRBJ1-1 TRBV13 - - TGTGTCAGCCACCCCCGGCGGGGCAGGACCTCGAACACTGAAGCTTTCTTT CVSHPRRGRTSNTEAFF
14 TRBJ1-3 TRBV6-1 - - TGTGCCAGCAGTGGTCGGTTCTCTGGAAACACCATATATTTT CASSGRFSGNTIYF
17 TRBJ2-7 TRBV13 TRBD1 - TGTGCCAGCAGCTTAAGCCCCGGACAGGATAAATCCAACGAGCAGTACTTC CASSLSPGQDKSNEQYF
13 TRBJ2-7 TRBV27 - few TGTGCCAGCAGTGTACAGAGCTCCTACGAGCAGTACTTC CASSVQSSYEQYF
14 TRBJ2-7 TRBV7-6 TRBD1 - TGTGCCAGCAGCTCGGGACAGGGAACCTACGAGCAGTACTTC CASSSGQGTYEQYF
14 TRBJ1-4 TRBV7-9 - few TGTGCCAGCAGCAGAGGAGCAACTAATGAAAAACTGTTTTTT CASSRGATNEKLFF